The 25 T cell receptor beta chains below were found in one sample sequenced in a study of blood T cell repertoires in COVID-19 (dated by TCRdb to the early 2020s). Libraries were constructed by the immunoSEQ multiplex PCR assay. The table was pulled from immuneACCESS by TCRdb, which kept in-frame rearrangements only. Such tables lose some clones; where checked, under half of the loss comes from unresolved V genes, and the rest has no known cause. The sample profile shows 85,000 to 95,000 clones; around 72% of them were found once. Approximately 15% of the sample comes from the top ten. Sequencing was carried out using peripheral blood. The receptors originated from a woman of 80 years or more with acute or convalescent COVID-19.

CDR3 in DNA: TGTGCCAGCAGCCGCGGGCGGGGAGGGCCTAGCACAGATACGCAGTATTTT. Its translation is CASSRGRGGPSTDTQYF. The chain uses TRBV7-2 and TRBJ2-3, with 7 bases matching TRBD2. The CDR3 runs to 17 residues. Germline V gene data show CDR1 as SGHTA and CDR2 as FQGNSA. V was pared by 5 bases and J by 0 bases, with 11 bases of the junction left unmatched. The entire variable domain, with the rest obtained from reference TRBV7-2 and TRBJ2-3, is as follows: GAGVSQSPSNKVTEKGKDVELRCDPISGHTALYWYRQSLGQGLEFLIYFQGNSAPDKSGLPSDRFSAERTGGSVSTLTIQRTQQEDSAVYLCASSRGRGGPSTDTQYFGPGTRLTVL.

Here the CDR3 reads CASSQDRHNEQFF. CDR3 in DNA: TGTGCCAGCAGCCAGGACAGACACAATGAGCAGTTCTTC. This chain uses TRBV5-6 with TRBJ2-1, with D tentatively TRBD1 (6 bases). The CDR3 runs to 13 residues. Trimming took 4 bases from V and 5 from J, leaving 10 bases between them. Germline values: CDR1 SGHDT, CDR2 YYEEEE.

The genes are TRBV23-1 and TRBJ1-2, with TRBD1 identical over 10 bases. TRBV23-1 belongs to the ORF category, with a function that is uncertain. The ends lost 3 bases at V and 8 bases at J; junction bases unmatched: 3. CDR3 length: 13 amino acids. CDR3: CASSQTGGRGYTF. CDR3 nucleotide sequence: TGCGCCAGCAGTCAGACAGGGGGCAGGGGCTACACCTTC.

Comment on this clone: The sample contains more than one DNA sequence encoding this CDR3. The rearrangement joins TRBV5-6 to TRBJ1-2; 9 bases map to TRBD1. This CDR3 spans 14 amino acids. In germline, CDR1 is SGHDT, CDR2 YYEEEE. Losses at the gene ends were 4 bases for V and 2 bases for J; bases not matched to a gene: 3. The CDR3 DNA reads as TGTGCCAGCAGCCTAGGGACAGGGAACTATGGCTACACCTTC. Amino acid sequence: CASSLGTGNYGYTF.

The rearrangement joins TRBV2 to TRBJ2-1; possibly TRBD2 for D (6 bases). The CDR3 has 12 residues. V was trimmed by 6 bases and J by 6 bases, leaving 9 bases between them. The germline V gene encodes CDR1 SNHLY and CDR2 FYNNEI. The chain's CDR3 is CASRSGGNEQFF. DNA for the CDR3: TGTGCCAGCAGATCCGGGGGCAATGAGCAGTTCTTC. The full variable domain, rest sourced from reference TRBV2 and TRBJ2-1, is EPEVTQTPSHQVTQMGQEVILRCVPISNHLYFYWYRQILGQKVEFLVSFYNNEISEKSEIFDDQFSVERPDGSNFTLKIRSTKLEDSAMYFCASRSGGNEQFFGPGTRLTVL.

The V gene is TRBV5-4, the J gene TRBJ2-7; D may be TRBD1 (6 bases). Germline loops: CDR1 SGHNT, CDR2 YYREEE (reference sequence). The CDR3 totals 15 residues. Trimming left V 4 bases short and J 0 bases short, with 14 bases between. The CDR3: CASSAGTRSSYEQYF. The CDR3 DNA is TGTGCCAGCAGCGCTGGGACAAGGAGCTCCTACGAGCAGTACTTC.

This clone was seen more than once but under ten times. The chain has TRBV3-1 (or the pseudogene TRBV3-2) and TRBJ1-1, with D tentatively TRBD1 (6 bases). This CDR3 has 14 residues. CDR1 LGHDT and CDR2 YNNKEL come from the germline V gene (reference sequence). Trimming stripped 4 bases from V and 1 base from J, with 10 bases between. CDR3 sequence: CASSLGHRNTEAFF. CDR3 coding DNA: TGTGCCAGCAGCCTGGGACATAGGAACACTGAAGCTTTCTTT.

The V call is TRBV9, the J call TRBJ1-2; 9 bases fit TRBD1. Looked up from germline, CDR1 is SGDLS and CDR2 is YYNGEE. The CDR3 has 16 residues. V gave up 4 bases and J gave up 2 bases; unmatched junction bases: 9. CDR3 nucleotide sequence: TGTGCCAGCAGCCCGAGGGGGGGACAGGGAAACTATGGCTACACCTTC. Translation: CASSPRGGQGNYGYTF.

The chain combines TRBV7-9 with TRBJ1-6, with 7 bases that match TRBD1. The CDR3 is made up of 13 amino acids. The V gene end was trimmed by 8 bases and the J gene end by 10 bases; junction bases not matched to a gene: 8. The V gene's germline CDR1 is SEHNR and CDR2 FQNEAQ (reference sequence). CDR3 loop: CASGQELDSPLHF. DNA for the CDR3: TGTGCCAGCGGACAGGAGCTGGACTCACCCCTCCACTTT.

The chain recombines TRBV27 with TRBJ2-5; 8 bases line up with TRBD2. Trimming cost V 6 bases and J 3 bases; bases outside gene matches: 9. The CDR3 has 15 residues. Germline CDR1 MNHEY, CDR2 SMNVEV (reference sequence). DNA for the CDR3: TGTGCCAGCAGAAGGAGCGGGGGTTCCAAAGAGACCCAGTACTTC. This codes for CASRRSGGSKETQYF.

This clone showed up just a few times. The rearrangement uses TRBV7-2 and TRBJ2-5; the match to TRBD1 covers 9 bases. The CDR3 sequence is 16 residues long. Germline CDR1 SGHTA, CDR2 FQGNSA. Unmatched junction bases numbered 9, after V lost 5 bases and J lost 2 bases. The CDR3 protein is CASSPGTGYPQETQYF. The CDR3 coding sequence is TGTGCCAGCAGCCCTGGGACAGGGTACCCACAAGAGACCCAGTACTTC. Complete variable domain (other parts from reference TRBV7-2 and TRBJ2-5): GAGVSQSPSNKVTEKGKDVELRCDPISGHTALYWYRQSLGQGLEFLIYFQGNSAPDKSGLPSDRFSAERTGGSVSTLTIQRTQQEDSAVYLCASSPGTGYPQETQYFGPGTRLLVL.

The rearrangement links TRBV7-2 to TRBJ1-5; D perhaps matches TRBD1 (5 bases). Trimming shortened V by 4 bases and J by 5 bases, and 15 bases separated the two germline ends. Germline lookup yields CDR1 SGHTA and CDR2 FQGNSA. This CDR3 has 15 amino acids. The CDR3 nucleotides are TGTGCCAGCAGCTGGGGGGGGTCGGTACATCAGCCCCAGCATTTT. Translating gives CASSWGGSVHQPQHF.

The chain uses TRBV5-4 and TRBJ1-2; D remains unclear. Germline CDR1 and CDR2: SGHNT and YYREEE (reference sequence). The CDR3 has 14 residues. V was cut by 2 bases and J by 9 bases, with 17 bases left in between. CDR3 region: CASSFPPPSTSYTF. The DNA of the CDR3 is TGTGCCAGCAGCTTCCCACCTCCAAGTACAAGCTACACCTTC.

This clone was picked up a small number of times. The CDR3, as DNA: TGTGCCAGCAGCTCCCGAGTCCGAGGGAGCTTTATGGATACGCAGTATTTT. Residues: CASSSRVRGSFMDTQYF. The chain couples TRBV7-6 to TRBJ2-3; TRBD2 is a possible D gene (5 bases). Germline CDR1 SGHVS, CDR2 FNYEAQ. The V end lost 4 bases, the J end lost 6 bases, and 23 bases lay between the germline ends. This CDR3 has 17 residues. The full variable domain, with the rest looked up from reference TRBV7-6 and TRBJ2-3, is GAGVSQSPRYKVTKRGQDVALRCDPISGHVSLYWYRQALGQGPEFLTYFNYEAQQDKSGLPNDRFSAERPEGSISTLTIQRTEQRDSAMYRCASSSRVRGSFMDTQYFGPGTRLTVL.

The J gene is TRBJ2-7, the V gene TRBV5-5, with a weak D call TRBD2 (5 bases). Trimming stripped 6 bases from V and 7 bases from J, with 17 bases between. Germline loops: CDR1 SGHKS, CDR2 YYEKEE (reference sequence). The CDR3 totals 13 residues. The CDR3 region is CASTGGRVGEQYF. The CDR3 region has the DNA TGTGCCAGCACCGGAGGACGAGTGGGAGAGCAGTACTTC.

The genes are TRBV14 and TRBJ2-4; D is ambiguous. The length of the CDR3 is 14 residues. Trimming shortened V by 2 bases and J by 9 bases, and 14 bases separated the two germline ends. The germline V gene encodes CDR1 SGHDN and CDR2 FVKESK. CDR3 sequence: CASSQLTDSSIQYF. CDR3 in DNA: TGTGCCAGCAGCCAATTAACCGACTCAAGCATTCAGTACTTC. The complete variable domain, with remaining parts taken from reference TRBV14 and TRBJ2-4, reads EAGVTQFPSHSVIEKGQTVTLRCDPISGHDNLYWYRRVMGKEIKFLLHFVKESKQDESGMPNNRFLAERTGGTYSTLKVQPAELEDSGVYFCASSQLTDSSIQYFGAGTRLSVL.

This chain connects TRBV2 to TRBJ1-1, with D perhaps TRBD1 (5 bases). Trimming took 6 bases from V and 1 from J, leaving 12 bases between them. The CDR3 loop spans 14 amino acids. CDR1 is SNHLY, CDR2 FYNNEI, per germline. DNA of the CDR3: TGTGCCAGCAGATCCGGACAAACGAACACTGAAGCTTTCTTT. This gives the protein CASRSGQTNTEAFF.

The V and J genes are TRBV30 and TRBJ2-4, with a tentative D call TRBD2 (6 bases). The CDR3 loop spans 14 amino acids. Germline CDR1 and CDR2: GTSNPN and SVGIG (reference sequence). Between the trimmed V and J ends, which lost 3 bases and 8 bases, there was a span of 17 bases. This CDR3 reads CAWSVGGPRYIQYF. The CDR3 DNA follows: TGTGCCTGGAGCGTAGGAGGGCCTAGGTACATTCAGTACTTC.

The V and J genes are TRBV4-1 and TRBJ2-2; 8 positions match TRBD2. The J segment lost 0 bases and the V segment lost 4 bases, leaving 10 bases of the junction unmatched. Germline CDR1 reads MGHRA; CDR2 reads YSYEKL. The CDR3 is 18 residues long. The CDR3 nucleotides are TGCGCCAGCAGCCCCCTTGGCGGGGGGTCACCGAACACCGGGGAGCTGTTTTTT. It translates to CASSPLGGGSPNTGELFF.

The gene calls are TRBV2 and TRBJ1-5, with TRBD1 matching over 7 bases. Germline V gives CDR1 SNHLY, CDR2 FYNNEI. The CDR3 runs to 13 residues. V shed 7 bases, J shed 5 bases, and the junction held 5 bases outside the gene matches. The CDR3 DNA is TGTGCCAGCATGGGGACAGCCGATCAGCCCCAGCATTTT. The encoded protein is CASMGTADQPQHF.

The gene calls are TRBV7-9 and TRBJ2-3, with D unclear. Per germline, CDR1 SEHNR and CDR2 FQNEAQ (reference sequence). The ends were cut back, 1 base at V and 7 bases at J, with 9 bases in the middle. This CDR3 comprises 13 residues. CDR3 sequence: CASSLGSDYTQYF. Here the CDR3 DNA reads TGTGCCAGCAGCTTAGGGTCCGACTATACGCAGTATTTT.

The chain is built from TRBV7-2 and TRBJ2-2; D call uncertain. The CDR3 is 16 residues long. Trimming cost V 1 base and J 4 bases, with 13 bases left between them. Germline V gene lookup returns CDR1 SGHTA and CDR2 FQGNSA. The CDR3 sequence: CASSLGGSSPTGELFF. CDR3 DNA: TGTGCCAGCAGCTTAGGTGGCAGTTCACCCACCGGGGAGCTGTTTTTT. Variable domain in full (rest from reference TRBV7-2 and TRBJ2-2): GAGVSQSPSNKVTEKGKDVELRCDPISGHTALYWYRQSLGQGLEFLIYFQGNSAPDKSGLPSDRFSAERTGGSVSTLTIQRTQQEDSAVYLCASSLGGSSPTGELFFGEGSRLTVL.

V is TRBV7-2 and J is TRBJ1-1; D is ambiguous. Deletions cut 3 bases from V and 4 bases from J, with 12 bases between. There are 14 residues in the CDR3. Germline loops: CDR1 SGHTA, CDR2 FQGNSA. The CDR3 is CASSFMLESTEAFF. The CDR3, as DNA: TGTGCCAGCAGCTTCATGTTGGAGAGCACTGAAGCTTTCTTT.

In nucleotides, the CDR3 is TGTGCCAGCAGACGACAGGGATCAGCTAACTATGGCTACACCTTC. It codes for CASRRQGSANYGYTF. This chain connects TRBV27 to TRBJ1-2; TRBD1 matches 7 bases. Germline CDR1 MNHEY, CDR2 SMNVEV (reference sequence). The CDR3 covers 15 residues. The V segment lost 6 bases and the J segment 0 bases; nucleotides outside the gene matches: 7.

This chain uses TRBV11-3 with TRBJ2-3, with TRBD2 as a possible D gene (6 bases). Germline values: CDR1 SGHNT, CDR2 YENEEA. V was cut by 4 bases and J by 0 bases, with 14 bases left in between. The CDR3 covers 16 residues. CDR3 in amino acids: CASSSSAGLSTDTQYF. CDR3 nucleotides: TGTGCCAGCAGCTCCTCAGCGGGCCTTAGCACAGATACGCAGTATTTT.